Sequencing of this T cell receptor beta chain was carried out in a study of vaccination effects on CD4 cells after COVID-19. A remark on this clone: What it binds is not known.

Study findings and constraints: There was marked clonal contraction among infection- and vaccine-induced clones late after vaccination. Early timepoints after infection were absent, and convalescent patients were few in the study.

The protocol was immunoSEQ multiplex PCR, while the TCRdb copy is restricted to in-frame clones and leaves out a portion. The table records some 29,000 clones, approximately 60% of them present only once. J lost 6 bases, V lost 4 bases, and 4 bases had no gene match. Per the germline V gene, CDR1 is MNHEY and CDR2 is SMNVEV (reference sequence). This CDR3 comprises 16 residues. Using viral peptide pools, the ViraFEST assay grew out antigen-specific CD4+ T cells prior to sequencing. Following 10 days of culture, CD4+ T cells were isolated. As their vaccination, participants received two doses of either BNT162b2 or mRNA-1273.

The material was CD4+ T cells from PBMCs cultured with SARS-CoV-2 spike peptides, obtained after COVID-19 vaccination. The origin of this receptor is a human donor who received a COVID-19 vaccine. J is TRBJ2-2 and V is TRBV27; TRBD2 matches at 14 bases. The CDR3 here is CASSSRLAGGAGELFF. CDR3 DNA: TGTGCCAGCAGTTCTAGACTAGCGGGGGGGGCCGGGGAGCTGTTTTTT.